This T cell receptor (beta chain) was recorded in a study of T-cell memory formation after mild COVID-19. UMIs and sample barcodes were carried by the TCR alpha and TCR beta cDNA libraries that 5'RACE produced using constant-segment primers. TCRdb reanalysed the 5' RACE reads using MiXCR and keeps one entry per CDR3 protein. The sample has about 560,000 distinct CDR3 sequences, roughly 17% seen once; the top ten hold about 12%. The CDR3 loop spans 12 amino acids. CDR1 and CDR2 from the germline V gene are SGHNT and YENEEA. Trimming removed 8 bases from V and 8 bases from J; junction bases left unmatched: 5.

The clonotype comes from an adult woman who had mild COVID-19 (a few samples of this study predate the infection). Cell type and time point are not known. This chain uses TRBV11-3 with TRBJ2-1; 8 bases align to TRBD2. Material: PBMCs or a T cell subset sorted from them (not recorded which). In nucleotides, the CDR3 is TGTGCCAGCGAGCTAGCGGGCGATGAGCAGTTCTTC. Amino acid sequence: CASELAGDEQFF.